The 10 T cell receptor beta chains below come from one sample, sequenced in a study of control samples from healthy donors and cancer patients (dated by TCRdb to the early 2020s). Receptors were amplified or captured by the immunoSEQ multiplex PCR assay. TCRdb carries this immuneACCESS record with in-frame sequences only. Its versions omit some clonotypes, under half of them owing to an unresolved V gene in the studies checked, with the rest unexplained. Here the sample has tens of thousands of clones; around 87% occur a single time. 20% to 25% of the sample is in the top ten clones. The specimen sequenced was blood. These receptors originate from a man aged 50 to 59 in good health.

The sample holds a few counts of this clone. The chain links TRBV3-1 (or the pseudogene TRBV3-2) to TRBJ2-3; possibly TRBD2 for D (5 bases). Germline CDR1 and CDR2: LGHDT and YNNKEL (reference sequence). V was pared by 1 base and J by 5 bases, with 13 bases between. The CDR3 runs to 15 residues. CDR3 nucleotides: TGTGCCAGCAGCCAAGGACTAATGGGGAGAGATACGCAGTATTTT. Amino acid sequence: CASSQGLMGRDTQYF.

The V and J genes are TRBV5-4 and TRBJ1-1; no clear D gene. Trimming took 0 bases from V and 4 from J, leaving 7 bases between them. The CDR3 consists of 13 residues. The germline V gene encodes CDR1 SGHNT and CDR2 YYREEE (reference sequence). The CDR3 region has the DNA TGTGCCAGCAGCTTGGATTGGGGCACTGAAGCTTTCTTT. Translation: CASSLDWGTEAFF.

J is TRBJ2-7 and V is TRBV21-1. TRBV21-1 is a pseudogene segment. CDR3 length: 12 residues. The CDR3 region is CASSSASYEQYF. CDR3 DNA sequence: TGTGCCAGCAGCTCCGCATCTTACGAGCAGTACTTC.

The V and J genes are TRBV6-5 and TRBJ2-3, with TRBD1 matching 7 bases. The length of the CDR3 is 14 residues. V gave up 6 bases and J gave up 4 bases; unmatched junction bases: 7. Germline V lookup: CDR1 MNHEY, CDR2 SVGAGI. CDR3 residues: CASRRQGLSDTQYF. The CDR3 nucleotides are TGTGCCAGCAGAAGACAGGGTCTCTCAGATACGCAGTATTTT.

The chain has TRBV24-1 and TRBJ2-1; 8 nucleotides match TRBD2. CDR1 and CDR2 (germline): KGHDR, SFDVKD. V lost 7 bases and J lost 3; bases outside the gene matches: 1. The CDR3 consists of 13 residues. CDR3 sequence (DNA): TGTGCCACCAGGAGCGGGAGCTACAATGAGCAGTTCTTC. It specifies CATRSGSYNEQFF.

The CDR3 sequence is CSARDAPETQYF. The CDR3 DNA is TGCAGCGCCCGGGACGCTCCCGAGACCCAGTACTTC. This rearrangement joins TRBV29-1 to TRBJ2-5, with D possibly called TRBD1 or TRBD2 (5 bases each). This CDR3 has 12 residues. Germline CDR1 is SQVTM and CDR2 is ANQGSEA. Trimming took off 7 bases at V and 5 bases at J, with 14 bases between the two ends. The full variable domain, completed using reference TRBV29-1 and TRBJ2-5, is SAVISQKPSRDICQRGTSLTIQCQVDSQVTMMFWYRQQPGQSLTLIATANQGSEATYESGFVIDKFPISRPNLTFSTLTVSNMSPEDSSIYLCSARDAPETQYFGPGTRLLVL.

CDR3 in DNA: TGTGCCAGCAGTGAAGGCCCGACAGGGGGCAACACCATATATTTT. Encoded protein: CASSEGPTGGNTIYF. V usage is TRBV6-1 and J usage is TRBJ1-3, with 10 bases aligning to TRBD1. This CDR3 region has 15 residues. Losses at the gene ends were 1 base for V and 7 bases for J; bases not matched to a gene: 4. Looked up from germline, CDR1 is MNHNS and CDR2 is SASEGT.

The gene calls are TRBV7-9 and TRBJ1-4, with 8 bases lining up with TRBD1. The CDR3 has 16 residues. The V gene's germline CDR1 is SEHNR and CDR2 FQNEAQ (reference sequence). V was clipped by 5 bases and J by 3 bases; unmatched bases: 8. The CDR3 region is CASSQGQGNPNEKLFF. The CDR3 nucleotides are TGTGCCAGCAGCCAAGGACAGGGTAATCCTAATGAAAAACTGTTTTTT.

The chain recombines TRBV6-5 with TRBJ1-4; D is uncertain. Germline lookup yields CDR1 MNHEY and CDR2 SVGAGI. Trimming removed 9 bases from V and 10 bases from J, with 15 bases in between. This CDR3 region has 12 residues. Here the CDR3 DNA reads TGTGCCAGGTTGTTGGCGCGGGGAAAACTGTTTTTT. It encodes CARLLARGKLFF.

The chain carries TRBV4-2 and TRBJ2-7, with D unresolved. CDR1 is LGHNA, CDR2 YNFKEQ, per germline. The CDR3 covers 14 residues. Trimming cost V 0 bases and J 2 bases, with 8 bases left between them. This CDR3 is CASSQELLTYEQYF. The CDR3 region has the DNA TGTGCCAGCAGCCAAGAATTGCTAACCTACGAGCAGTACTTC.